This T cell receptor beta chain was found in a study of patients and donors after allogeneic stem cell transplantation. This clonotype appeared a few times. TCRdb re-analysed the RT-PCR reads in MiXCR, keeping a single row per CDR3 protein. The sample comprises hundreds of thousands of distinct CDR3 sequences, 15% to 20% of which are singletons, and 6% to 8% rests with the top ten. CDR1 is DFQATT, CDR2 SNEGSKA, per germline (reference sequence). CDR3 size: 16 residues. V was cut by 3 bases and J by 3 bases, with 17 bases left in between. The sample consisted of blood, either unsorted or a sorted T cell fraction (not recorded which). The receptor comes from a human donor who was either an allogeneic HSCT recipient or a stem cell or donor lymphocyte infusion donor (not recorded which). It is not recorded whose cells these are; they may come from a transplant donor. This sequence joins TRBV20-1 and TRBJ2-2; D is uncertain. The DNA for the CDR3 is TGCAGTGCTAGTTGTTGTAGAGGCGATGACACCGGGGAGCTGTTTTTT. Protein: CSASCCRGDDTGELFF.